This T cell receptor (beta chain) was identified in a study of radiation and T cells in renal cell carcinoma. Study-level information: Nephrectomy followed 15 Gy stereotactic body radiation by 4 weeks.

Study findings and constraints: From baseline, blood top tumor clonotypes peaked at 2 weeks post-radiation.

Time point reported: baseline pretreatment blood. Treatment defined: 15 Gy SBRT to primary tumor, nephrectomy 4 weeks later. Blood was sampled at baseline, 2 weeks and 4 weeks after SBRT. The patient's renal cell carcinoma had clear cell pathology. As for this clone: Antigen unknown.

Clones were sequenced by immunoSEQ multiplex PCR, and TCRdb holds only the in-frame ones, with some missing. The table shows 130,000 to 150,000 clones, with approximately 91% occurring only once. The CDR3 totals 16 residues. The germline gives CDR1 SGHRS, CDR2 YFSETQ. Unmatched junction bases numbered 5, after V lost 0 bases and J lost 0 bases. The sequenced sample was blood, obtained from a patient whose treatment included radiotherapy and nephrectomy. The clonotype originates from a woman aged 45-59 years with renal cell carcinoma. This chain links TRBV5-1 with TRBJ2-5, with TRBD2 matching 7 bases. CDR3 DNA sequence: TGCGCCAGCAGCTTGGGAGCTAGCGGAAACCAAGAGACCCAGTACTTC. Its translation: CASSLGASGNQETQYF.